Below are 24 T cell receptor beta chains sequenced from a single sample in a study of CD8+ T cells in alopecia areata. Treatment indicated: oral pan-JAK inhibitor, 5-10 mg twice daily. Once RNA had been extracted, it was reverse transcribed into cDNA to act as the sequencing template. The data were produced by immunoSEQ multiplex PCR, yet TCRdb's version contains in-frame clones alone and is incomplete. The sample lists around 190,000 clones; 55% to 70% were seen once. The sequencing here drew on CD4+ T cells sorted from blood, taken at week 4, from a patient treated with tofacitinib. These receptor sequences come from a human donor with alopecia areata.

This chain links TRBV5-1 with TRBJ2-1, with 10 bases lining up with TRBD1. Germline trimming cut 0 bases from V and 7 bases from J; bases unmatched to any gene: 10. The germline V gene encodes CDR1 SGHRS and CDR2 YFSETQ. The CDR3 is 17 amino acids. The CDR3 is CASSLERTGQGKNEQFF. CDR3 sequence (DNA): TGCGCCAGCAGCTTGGAGCGGACGGGACAGGGGAAGAATGAGCAGTTCTTC. The entire variable domain, with the rest obtained from reference TRBV5-1 and TRBJ2-1, is as follows: KAGVTQTPRYLIKTRGQQVTLSCSPISGHRSVSWYQQTPGQGLQFLFEYFSETQRNKGNFPGRFSGRQFSNSRSEMNVSTLELGDSALYLCASSLERTGQGKNEQFFGPGTRLTVL.

This clone appeared a single time. The chain has TRBV30 and TRBJ2-4; 7 bases are shared with TRBD2. The J segment lost 7 bases and the V segment lost 5 bases, leaving 8 bases of the junction unmatched. Germline CDR1 and CDR2: GTSNPN and SVGIG (reference sequence). The CDR3 is 13 amino acids. CDR3 residues: CAWEGLNRNIQYF. The CDR3 region has the DNA TGTGCCTGGGAGGGACTAAACAGGAACATTCAGTACTTC.

The V call is TRBV7-8, the J call TRBJ1-2; no clear D. The CDR3 is 14 residues long. The germline CDR1 and CDR2 sequences are SGHVS and FQNEAQ. The ends were cut back, 1 base at V and 4 bases at J, with 10 bases in the middle. The CDR3 loop is CASSLDGQTYGYTF. For the CDR3, the DNA is TGTGCCAGCAGCTTAGATGGCCAGACCTATGGCTACACCTTC.

This clone was detected once. The genes are TRBV5-1 and TRBJ2-4; D might be TRBD2 (6 bases). The germline CDR1 and CDR2 sequences are SGHRS and YFSETQ. This CDR3 region has 20 residues. The ends were cut back, 0 bases at V and 1 base at J, with 23 bases in the middle. CDR3 loop: CASSLAGGKWRDHAKNIQYF. The CDR3 coding sequence is TGCGCCAGCAGCTTGGCCGGGGGAAAGTGGCGGGATCACGCCAAAAACATTCAGTACTTC.

This clone was observed a handful of times. The genes are TRBV5-1 and TRBJ2-1; 11 bases match TRBD2. Germline V gene sequence: CDR1 SGHRS, CDR2 YFSETQ. The ends lost 0 bases at V and 1 base at J; junction bases unmatched: 6. The CDR3 is 18 residues long. This CDR3 reads CASSLGLAGSISYNEQFF. CDR3 sequence (DNA): TGCGCCAGCAGCTTGGGACTAGCGGGATCAATTTCCTACAATGAGCAGTTCTTC.

This clone was recorded once. The J gene is TRBJ2-1, the V gene TRBV28; TRBD2 agrees at 11 bases. With V trimmed by 4 bases and J by 0 bases, 5 bases remained unmatched. There are 17 residues in the CDR3. Germline V gene data show CDR1 as MDHEN and CDR2 as SYDVKM. The DNA for the CDR3 is TGTGCCAGCAGTTCCGGGACTAGCGGCCTCTCCTACAATGAGCAGTTCTTC. Translating gives CASSSGTSGLSYNEQFF.

The gene calls are TRBV5-1 and TRBJ2-1; TRBD2 aligns across 12 bases. V was pared by 4 bases and J by 6 bases, with 5 bases of the junction left unmatched. The CDR3 totals 15 residues. Germline V lookup: CDR1 SGHRS, CDR2 YFSETQ. CDR3 sequence reads: CASSRTSGTLNEQFF. The CDR3 DNA is TGCGCCAGCAGCCGGACTAGCGGGACCCTCAATGAGCAGTTCTTC.

The DNA of the CDR3 is TGTGCCTGGATGGACGGGAGGGCCTGGGTCTACGAGCAGTACTTC. Its protein product is CAWMDGRAWVYEQYF. The chain uses TRBV30 and TRBJ2-7; 8 bases align to TRBD2. V lost 4 bases to trimming and J lost 3 bases; unmatched junction nucleotides: 11. CDR3 length: 15 amino acids. In germline, CDR1 is GTSNPN, CDR2 SVGIG (reference sequence).

The chain joins TRBV11-2 to TRBJ2-3; D gene unclear. In germline, CDR1 is SGHAT, CDR2 FQNNGV. The germline V and J ends were trimmed by 3 bases and 4 bases, with 11 bases remaining between them. The CDR3 totals 14 residues. CDR3 residues: CASSLTRISDTQYF. CDR3 in DNA: TGTGCCAGCAGCTTGACAAGGATATCAGATACGCAGTATTTT. The complete variable domain, with remaining parts taken from reference TRBV11-2 and TRBJ2-3, reads EAGVAQSPRYKIIEKRQSVAFWCNPISGHATLYWYQQILGQGPKLLIQFQNNGVVDDSQLPKDRFSAERLKGVDSTLKIQPAKLEDSAVYLCASSLTRISDTQYFGPGTRLTVL.

This chain connects TRBV30 to TRBJ2-7; weak D call: TRBD1 (6 bases). Germline V gene data show CDR1 as GTSNPN and CDR2 as SVGIG (reference sequence). The CDR3 has 14 residues. V lost 2 bases and J 2 bases, leaving 13 bases between the germline ends. CDR3 protein: CAWSISDRAYEQYF. The CDR3 nucleotides are TGTGCCTGGAGTATTTCGGACAGAGCCTACGAGCAGTACTTC. The complete variable domain, with remaining parts taken from reference TRBV30 and TRBJ2-7, reads SQTIHQWPATLVQPVGSPLSLECTVEGTSNPNLYWYRQAAGRGLQLLFYSVGIGQISSEVPQNLSASRPQDRQFILSSKKLLLSDSGFYLCAWSISDRAYEQYFGPGTRLTVT.

V is TRBV7-8 and J is TRBJ2-2, with D hard to call. CDR3 length: 15 residues. V lost 5 bases to trimming and J lost 4 bases, with 14 bases between them. From germline, CDR1 is SGHVS and CDR2 FQNEAQ. The CDR3 sequence is CASSPAFRATGELFF. Written as DNA, the CDR3 is TGTGCCAGCAGCCCCGCGTTTAGGGCCACCGGGGAGCTGTTTTTT.

The chain carries TRBV6-1 and TRBJ1-1, with D possibly TRBD1 on 6 matching bases. The CDR3 has 13 amino acids. Per the germline V gene, CDR1 is MNHNS and CDR2 is SASEGT. Trimming pared 5 bases from V and 0 bases from J, leaving 7 bases between. Here the CDR3 DNA reads TGTGCCAGCAGTAACAGGGTGAACACTGAAGCTTTCTTT. Its translation: CASSNRVNTEAFF.

For the CDR3, the DNA is TGTGCCAGCAGACCCACAGGGCCAGATACGCAGTATTTT. Its protein is CASRPTGPDTQYF. V gene TRBV6-6 combines with J gene TRBJ2-3; D possibly corresponds to TRBD1 (6 bases). The CDR3 has 13 amino acids. Trimming took 6 bases from V and 4 from J, leaving 11 bases between them. Germline V CDR1 and CDR2: MNHNY, SVGAGI (reference sequence).

This clone has just a few counts. The chain has TRBV4-1 and TRBJ2-5, with D possibly TRBD1 on 6 matching bases. Germline values: CDR1 MGHRA, CDR2 YSYEKL. V lost 1 base and J lost 5, with 8 bases in between. This CDR3 region has 13 residues. The CDR3 bases are TGCGCCAGCAGCCAAGTCAGGGGCGAGACCCAGTACTTC. Translation gives CASSQVRGETQYF.

The J gene is TRBJ2-3, the V gene TRBV7-2; TRBD2 aligns across 8 bases. J was trimmed by 0 bases and V by 5 bases; bases with no gene match: 10. The germline gives CDR1 SGHTA, CDR2 FQGNSA. The CDR3 runs 17 residues. CDR3 coding DNA: TGTGCCAGCAGCCTCCGACAACGACTAGCGAGCACAGATACGCAGTATTTT. Its protein product is CASSLRQRLASTDTQYF.

This sequence joins TRBV23-1 and TRBJ2-7; possibly TRBD2 for D (6 bases). TRBV23-1 is designated an ORF whose function remains uncertain. The CDR3 length is 15 residues. V gave up 6 bases and J gave up 0 bases, with 15 bases separating them. The CDR3 protein is CASRPWDSSSYEQYF. The CDR3 DNA reads as TGCGCCAGCAGACCTTGGGACTCGAGCTCCTACGAGCAGTACTTC.

V gene TRBV29-1 combines with J gene TRBJ2-5; possible D gene TRBD2, 5 bases. The V end lost 3 bases, the J end lost 7 bases, and 18 bases lay between the germline ends. The CDR3 loop spans 14 amino acids. Germline lookup yields CDR1 SQVTM and CDR2 ANQGSEA. The CDR3 loop is CSVDHAVPAGTQYF. The CDR3 DNA is TGCAGCGTTGACCACGCAGTTCCGGCGGGGACCCAGTACTTC.

This clone was counted a few times. The V gene is TRBV30, the J gene TRBJ1-5; 8 bases agree with TRBD1. Trimming cost V 3 bases and J 4 bases; bases outside gene matches: 8. CDR3 length: 15 residues. In germline, CDR1 is GTSNPN, CDR2 SVGIG (reference sequence). The DNA for the CDR3 is TGTGCCTGGAGAATGGCAGGGGGCCCAAATCAGCCCCAGCATTTT. This sequence encodes CAWRMAGGPNQPQHF.

V gene TRBV29-1 combines with J gene TRBJ2-5; 11 bases match TRBD2. J lost 3 bases, V lost 3 bases, and 6 bases had no gene match. Germline values: CDR1 SQVTM, CDR2 ANQGSEA. This CDR3 is built from 15 residues. The CDR3 sequence: CSVDGLAGGEETQYF. CDR3 bases: TGCAGCGTTGACGGTCTAGCGGGAGGAGAAGAGACCCAGTACTTC.

The table lists this clone with a few counts. The identical CDR3 is also encoded by other nucleotide sequences in the sample. This chain links TRBV29-1 with TRBJ1-1; TRBD1 matches at 10 bases. Germline V gene data show CDR1 as SQVTM and CDR2 as ANQGSEA. The CDR3 runs to 11 residues. Trimming removed 7 bases from V and 6 bases from J; junction bases left unmatched: 2. The CDR3 DNA is TGCAGCGCCGGACAGGGGGCTGAAGCTTTCTTT. This translates into CSAGQGAEAFF.

This clone came up a few times. V is TRBV5-1 and J is TRBJ2-7; TRBD1 or TRBD2 may be the D gene (5 bases each). V was clipped by 0 bases and J by 6 bases, with 7 bases between them. This CDR3 region has 12 residues. Germline V lookup: CDR1 SGHRS, CDR2 YFSETQ. The CDR3 DNA sequence: TGCGCCAGCAGCTTGGGGGGACCCGAGCAGTACTTC. Its protein is CASSLGGPEQYF.

The chain recombines TRBV29-1 with TRBJ2-2; TRBD1 might be the D (6 bases). Trimming removed 4 bases from V and 4 bases from J, with 10 bases in between. The CDR3 is 13 amino acids. Germline V gene data show CDR1 as SQVTM and CDR2 as ANQGSEA. In DNA, the CDR3 is TGCAGCGTTGGACTACAGGGCACCGGGGAGCTGTTTTTT. Amino acid sequence: CSVGLQGTGELFF.

This sequence joins TRBV28 and TRBJ2-1; TRBD2 matches at 11 bases. The CDR3 contains 15 residues. After removal of 10 bases from V and 10 bases from J, the junction contained 15 bases not matched to a gene. CDR1 is MDHEN and CDR2 is SYDVKM in the germline V gene. The CDR3 sequence is CAITTGLAAPKEQFF. For the CDR3, the DNA is TGTGCCATCACCACGGGACTAGCGGCCCCAAAAGAGCAGTTCTTC.

The chain links TRBV13 to TRBJ2-7; maybe TRBD2 (6 bases). Germline assignment: CDR1 PRHDT and CDR2 FYEKMQ (reference sequence). This CDR3 comprises 15 residues. V lost 5 bases and J 0 bases, leaving 14 bases between the germline ends. This chain's CDR3 is CASSDDRGDSYEQYF. As DNA, the CDR3 is TGTGCCAGCAGCGACGATCGCGGGGACTCCTACGAGCAGTACTTC.